The clone carrying this TCR beta chain came up a few times. Its antigen is undetermined. The entry originates in a study of CD8+ T cells in alopecia areata. Study results and caveats: Because of a solitary nonresponder, the connection of baseline CD8+ expansion to response stays uncertain.

RNA was isolated and reverse transcribed to cDNA, the sequencing template. The table came from immunoSEQ multiplex PCR; TCRdb's copy has only in-frame clones and leaves some out. The sample consists of nearly 200,000 clones, more than 45% of them appearing once. From germline, CDR1 is LGHNA and CDR2 YSLEER. Trimming removed 1 base from V and 0 bases from J, with 9 bases in between. This CDR3 has 15 amino acids. Treatment noted: oral pan-JAK inhibitor, 5-10 mg twice daily. The origin of this receptor is a human donor with alopecia areata. The chain employs TRBV4-3 and TRBJ1-2; D is ambiguous. The sample consisted of CD4+ T cells sorted from blood, taken at week 24, from a patient treated with tofacitinib. The CDR3 is CASSQATVPNYGYTF. In DNA, the CDR3 is TGCGCCAGCAGCCAAGCAACGGTGCCTAACTATGGCTACACCTTC.